Shown below are 23 T cell receptor beta chains from a single sample sequenced in a study of breast tumors, draining lymph nodes, adjacent tissues. TCRdb re-analysed the multiplex PCR reads in MiXCR, keeping a single row per CDR3 protein. Among about 180,000 distinct CDR3 sequences listed, about 34% were seen once. The lymph nodes were axillary draining lymph nodes from breast cancer patients. Source material: axillary lymph node tissue. Receptor source: a female donor with breast cancer. Some clones in this sample may be carry-over from other donors' samples.

This clonotype was detected ten times or more. For the CDR3, the DNA is TGTGCCAGCAGCGGGGGATTGGGCCCCCTCCACTTT. Amino acid sequence: CASSGGLGPLHF. This rearrangement joins TRBV9 to TRBJ1-6; D uncertain. Trimming stripped 3 bases from V and 13 bases from J, with 11 bases between. This CDR3 comprises 12 residues. Germline CDR1 SGDLS, CDR2 YYNGEE.

V gene TRBV5-1 combines with J gene TRBJ2-6; 8 nucleotides match TRBD1. The CDR3 spans 18 residues. J lost 0 bases, V lost 4 bases, and 9 bases had no gene match. Looked up from germline, CDR1 is SGHRS and CDR2 is YFSETQ. The CDR3 nucleotides read TGCGCCAGCAGCGGCGGGACAGGTTTGAGCTCTGGGGCCAACGTCCTGACTTTC. The encoded protein is CASSGGTGLSSGANVLTF.

This clonotype was seen ten or more times. The genes are TRBV20-1 and TRBJ2-4; D is unresolved. V was cut by 0 bases and J by 0 bases, with 9 bases left in between. CDR1 DFQATT and CDR2 SNEGSKA come from the germline V gene (reference sequence). The CDR3 is 15 residues long. The CDR3, as DNA: TGCAGTGCTAGAGATGTACAGCTAGCCAAAAACATTCAGTACTTC. Its protein product is CSARDVQLAKNIQYF.

This clonotype was detected ten times or more. The chain uses TRBV11-2 and TRBJ2-3, with D unresolved. The CDR3 spans 14 residues. V was clipped by 2 bases and J by 4 bases, with 10 bases between them. The V gene's germline CDR1 is SGHAT and CDR2 FQNNGV. The CDR3 nucleotides are TGTGCCAGCAGCTTATCTTACAGCGCAGATACGCAGTATTTT. This codes for CASSLSYSADTQYF.

This clonotype showed up just a few times. The rearrangement links TRBV30 to TRBJ1-2; D gene ambiguous. Trimming pared 5 bases from V and 0 bases from J, leaving 7 bases between. This CDR3 region has 12 residues. Germline assignment: CDR1 GTSNPN and CDR2 SVGIG (reference sequence). CDR3 bases: TGTGCCTGGGACGGCACTAACTATGGCTACACCTTC. It codes for CAWDGTNYGYTF.

The chain uses TRBV12-3 or TRBV12-4 and TRBJ1-2, with D possibly matching TRBD1 (5 bases). V lost 8 bases, J lost 0 bases, and 16 bases lay in between. CDR3 size: 15 residues. CDR3 DNA: TGTGCCAGCGGCCAATTGGGGGGAGCTAACTATGGCTACACCTTC. It codes for CASGQLGGANYGYTF.

This clonotype has a count of ten or more. This chain connects TRBV7-9 to TRBJ1-2; 12 positions agree with TRBD1. Germline loops: CDR1 SEHNR, CDR2 FQNEAQ (reference sequence). With V trimmed by 5 bases and J by 7 bases, 11 bases remained unmatched. This CDR3 comprises 16 residues. The CDR3 DNA reads TGTGCCAGCAGCATGGCTAGAGGGACAGGGGGCCGTGGCTACACCTTC. It is translated as CASSMARGTGGRGYTF.

This clonotype has at least ten counts. This chain links TRBV12-3 or TRBV12-4 with TRBJ1-2; D may be TRBD1 (5 bases). This CDR3 has 12 amino acids. Deletions cut 2 bases from V and 7 bases from J, with 8 bases between. The CDR3 bases are TGTGCCAGCAGTTTAACGGGACGTGGCTACACCTTC. It translates to CASSLTGRGYTF.

This clonotype has only one observation. The genes are TRBV7-9 and TRBJ2-5; D not certain. Germline V lookup: CDR1 SEHNR, CDR2 FQNEAQ (reference sequence). Trimming removed 4 bases at V and 1 base at J, with 4 bases between. The CDR3 runs to 12 residues. The CDR3: CASSYGQETQYF. The DNA for the CDR3 is TGTGCCAGCAGCTACGGCCAAGAGACCCAGTACTTC.

This clonotype occurred many times. The chain combines TRBV10-3 with TRBJ2-7; D gene ambiguous. The germline gives CDR1 ENHRY, CDR2 SYGVKD. Between the trimmed V and J ends, which lost 3 bases and 2 bases, there was a span of 11 bases. The CDR3 runs to 14 residues. CDR3 sequence: CAISDGQTAYEQYF. The CDR3 region has the DNA TGTGCCATCAGTGATGGGCAAACGGCCTACGAGCAGTACTTC.

This rearrangement joins TRBV2 to TRBJ1-1, with D tentatively TRBD1 (5 bases). V lost 6 bases and J 1 base, leaving 12 bases between the germline ends. There are 14 residues in the CDR3. Germline-derived CDR1 and CDR2 are SNHLY and FYNNEI. CDR3 residues: CASSYRRPNTEAFF. CDR3 bases: TGTGCCAGCAGCTACAGGCGCCCGAACACTGAAGCTTTCTTT.

Points on this clonotype: The CDR3 carries no conserved terminal phenylalanine or tryptophan, so it likely arises from a read error. This rearrangement joins TRBV4-3 to TRBJ2-2; D unclear. Germline lookup yields CDR1 LGHNA and CDR2 YSLEER. V was clipped by 4 bases and J by 1 base, with 16 bases between them. The CDR3 runs 17 residues. The CDR3 protein is CASSPENLDWNTGELFL. The DNA of the CDR3 is TGCGCCAGCAGCCCCGAAAACCTAGATTGGAACACCGGGGAGCTGTTTCTT.

This clonotype was found many times. V usage is TRBV9 and J usage is TRBJ1-3; D unresolved. CDR1 and CDR2 from the germline V gene are SGDLS and YYNGEE. The CDR3 runs to 13 residues. V gave up 4 bases and J gave up 2 bases, with 7 bases separating them. The CDR3 spells CASSPNPGNTIYF. CDR3 in DNA: TGTGCCAGCAGCCCCAATCCTGGAAACACCATATATTTT.

This clonotype has at least ten counts. The J gene is TRBJ1-2, the V gene TRBV13; no clear D gene. The length of the CDR3 is 13 residues. V was pared by 3 bases and J by 4 bases, with 9 bases between. The V gene's germline CDR1 is PRHDT and CDR2 FYEKMQ (reference sequence). The CDR3 DNA reads as TGTGCCAGCAGCTTTCTATCGGGCTATGGCTACACCTTC. Its protein is CASSFLSGYGYTF.

The table lists this clonotype with many counts. The CDR3 bases are TGTGCCAGCAGCTTGAACGGGGAAAATTCACCCCTCCACTTT. Amino acid sequence: CASSLNGENSPLHF. The gene calls are TRBV5-5 and TRBJ1-6; D gene unclear. V was cut by 1 base and J by 7 bases, with 9 bases left in between. The CDR3 has 14 amino acids. CDR1 and CDR2 from the germline V gene are SGHKS and YYEKEE (reference sequence). Full variable domain (outside the CDR3, taken from reference TRBV5-5 and TRBJ1-6): DAGVTQSPTHLIKTRGQQVTLRCSPISGHKSVSWYQQVLGQGPQFIFQYYEKEERGRGNFPDRFSARQFPNYSSELNVNALLLGDSALYLCASSLNGENSPLHFGNGTRLTVT.

V is TRBV29-1 and J is TRBJ1-1, with unresolved D. The ends were cut back, 4 bases at V and 1 base at J, with 7 bases in the middle. CDR3 length equals 12 residues. Germline CDR1 SQVTM, CDR2 ANQGSEA. The CDR3 DNA follows: TGCAGCGTTGGAGGAGGGAACACTGAAGCTTTCTTT. Residues: CSVGGGNTEAFF.

The V gene is TRBV5-1, the J gene TRBJ1-1; no reliable D call. Trimming cost V 3 bases and J 1 base, with 10 bases left between them. From germline, CDR1 is SGHRS and CDR2 YFSETQ. CDR3 length: 14 amino acids. The chain's CDR3 is CASSSYGENTEAFF. DNA of the CDR3: TGCGCCAGCAGCTCCTATGGTGAGAACACTGAAGCTTTCTTT.

This clonotype occurred many times. The chain is built from TRBV5-6 and TRBJ2-7; D is perhaps TRBD1 or TRBD2 (5 bases each). Germline-derived CDR1 and CDR2 are SGHDT and YYEEEE. V was trimmed by 4 bases and J by 2 bases, leaving 16 bases between them. This CDR3 spans 15 amino acids. The CDR3 DNA reads as TGTGCCAGCAGCCGGATGGTGGGGGTACCCTACGAGCAGTACTTC. Residues: CASSRMVGVPYEQYF.

This clonotype was recorded a few times. A much larger clone is a single base away; this may be a read error. The V and J genes are TRBV9 and TRBJ1-2; 11 bases map to TRBD1. The CDR3 is made up of 18 amino acids. Trimming cost V 2 bases and J 4 bases; bases outside gene matches: 13. The germline V gene has CDR1 SGDLS and CDR2 YYNGEE. The CDR3 DNA sequence: TGTGCCAGCAGCGTTCGTCCGGGCGGGACAGGGGGACCCTATGGCTACACCTTC. This encodes CASSVRPGGTGGPYGYTF.

Comment on this clonotype: Its ends do not fully match the called genes, so a read error is possible. The chain uses TRBV7-9 and TRBJ2-1; maybe TRBD2 (6 bases). The CDR3 is made up of 13 amino acids. Germline-derived CDR1 and CDR2 are SEHNR and FQNEAQ (reference sequence). This chain's CDR3 is CASGLVGGNGQFF. CDR3 in DNA: TGCGCCAGCGGGCTAGTGGGTGGGAATGGGCAGTTCTTC.

There are many counts of this clonotype. V gene TRBV6-5 combines with J gene TRBJ2-5; the match to TRBD2 covers 10 bases. The CDR3 is 16 residues long. The germline V gene has CDR1 MNHEY and CDR2 SVGAGI. With V trimmed by 5 bases and J by 1 base, 7 bases remained unmatched. Here the CDR3 reads CASSPATSGFQETQYF. DNA for the CDR3: TGTGCCAGCAGTCCGGCGACTAGCGGGTTCCAAGAGACCCAGTACTTC.

Concerning this clonotype itself: A read error may produce the germline difference seen at one junction end. This chain joins TRBV9 and TRBJ2-7, with D perhaps matching TRBD2 (7 bases). There are 14 residues in the CDR3. Germline lookup yields CDR1 SGDLS and CDR2 YYNGEE. CDR3 bases: TGTGCCAACAGCGTAATGTGGGGGGGCGACGAGCAGTACTTT. It specifies CANSVMWGGDEQYF.

The chain uses TRBV10-3 and TRBJ2-2; TRBD2 agrees at 11 bases. The CDR3 has 16 residues. With 3 bases clipped from V and 5 bases from J, the junction kept 5 bases outside the gene matches. Looked up from germline, CDR1 is ENHRY and CDR2 is SYGVKD. The chain's CDR3 is CAISERASGRTGELFF. The CDR3 DNA reads as TGTGCCATCAGTGAACGGGCTAGCGGGAGGACCGGGGAGCTGTTTTTT.